This T cell receptor (beta chain) was identified in a study of identical twins. Findings of the study overall: The presence of invariant MAIT and iNKT cells could partly confound analyses of zero-insertion sequences. While abundant cord blood beta clonotypes carried fewer insertions, memory repertoires showed no such pattern.

Unique molecular identifiers were present on the cDNA, and a universal primer site came from template switching. TCRdb processed the 5' RACE reads anew with MiXCR; each CDR3 protein has one entry. The sample records hundreds of thousands of distinct CDR3 sequences, around a sixth being singletons. Turning to this clonotype: Its antigen is not identified.

Trimming removed 7 bases from V and 5 bases from J, with 24 bases in between. This CDR3 has 16 residues. Germline V gives CDR1 MNHNS, CDR2 SASEGT. These data were also filed under a second study, of T cells expressing NK-cell markers. As that report states: The leading position in the CD3+CD56-NKG2C+ fraction of several donors also went to these clonotypes.

The chain joins TRBV6-1 to TRBJ2-7; possibly TRBD1 for D (6 bases). Material for sequencing was PBMCs. The clonotype originates from a woman younger than 35 in good health. DNA for the CDR3: TGTGCCAGCACGAAGCGTTGGGGGCTAGCTTTGGACGAGCAGTACTTC. Translating it yields CASTKRWGLALDEQYF.